Below, 21 T cell receptor beta chains from the same sample are listed, as sequenced in a study of shared clonotypes between healthy human individuals. Selected positively for CCR7 and CD45RO-negative, naive CD8 cells excluded terminally differentiated effector memory CD45RA+ cells. Assay used: immunoSEQ multiplex PCR; TCRdb lists only in-frame clones, some missing. The sample shows about 600,000 clones, less than 97% of them seen only once. Material: naive CD8+ T cells sorted from blood. The receptors derive from a woman in her 30s in good health.

In this sample, this clone turned up a few times. J is TRBJ2-7 and V is TRBV27; possibly TRBD1 for D (5 bases). The CDR3 consists of 13 residues. CDR1 MNHEY and CDR2 SMNVEV come from the germline V gene (reference sequence). V was trimmed by 6 bases and J by 0 bases, leaving 9 bases between them. The CDR3 bases are TGTGCCAGCAGACAGGACCTCTCCTACGAGCAGTACTTC. This gives the protein CASRQDLSYEQYF.

The rearrangement uses TRBV28 and TRBJ2-2, with a tentative D call TRBD2 (6 bases). V dropped 2 bases and J dropped 0 bases, with 10 bases sitting between them. The CDR3 has 16 residues. Germline V CDR1 and CDR2: MDHEN, SYDVKM. DNA for the CDR3: TGTGCCAGCAGTTTAGTAGCGGAATCGAACACCGGGGAGCTGTTTTTT. It codes for CASSLVAESNTGELFF.

The chain combines TRBV27 with TRBJ2-7; D could derive from TRBD1 or TRBD2 (6 bases each). V lost 6 bases, J lost 3 bases, and 18 bases lay in between. CDR1 and CDR2 from the germline V gene are MNHEY and SMNVEV (reference sequence). CDR3 length equals 15 residues. The CDR3 here is CASSPPGGPGYEQYF. Written as DNA, the CDR3 is TGTGCCAGCAGCCCTCCCGGGGGCCCCGGCTACGAGCAGTACTTC.

The rearrangement links TRBV29-1 to TRBJ1-5; D not resolved. Per the germline V gene, CDR1 is SQVTM and CDR2 is ANQGSEA. The CDR3 has 12 amino acids. V was cut by 5 bases and J by 7 bases, with 12 bases left in between. This CDR3 is CSVKEGEQPQHF. In DNA, the CDR3 is TGCAGCGTTAAGGAGGGAGAGCAGCCCCAGCATTTT.

This chain links TRBV28 with TRBJ1-1; D might be TRBD1 (6 bases). Germline assignment: CDR1 MDHEN and CDR2 SYDVKM. This CDR3 has 13 amino acids. The V and J ends lost 6 bases and 5 bases respectively, with 13 bases between them. The CDR3 DNA follows: TGTGCCAGCAGAAGTCCTAGGGGGACTGAAGCTTTCTTT. Protein: CASRSPRGTEAFF.

V is TRBV10-2 and J is TRBJ2-1, with 7 bases fitting TRBD2. V lost 4 bases to trimming and J lost 3 bases; unmatched junction nucleotides: 12. The CDR3 consists of 17 residues. Germline V CDR1 and CDR2: WSHSY, SAAADI. This CDR3 is CASSGYRETSSYNEQFF. The CDR3 nucleotides are TGCGCCAGCAGTGGGTACCGGGAGACTAGCAGCTACAATGAGCAGTTCTTC.

V and J are TRBV5-6 and TRBJ1-1; TRBD1 is a possible D gene (6 bases). The CDR3 runs 13 residues. V was pared by 4 bases and J by 3 bases, with 10 bases between. Per germline, CDR1 SGHDT and CDR2 YYEEEE. This CDR3 reads CASSETGYTEAFF. The CDR3, as DNA: TGTGCCAGCAGCGAAACAGGGTACACTGAAGCTTTCTTT.

The chain links TRBV11-2 to TRBJ2-1, with 13 bases identical to TRBD2. The CDR3 covers 18 residues. Germline V CDR1 and CDR2: SGHAT, FQNNGV. V was clipped by 0 bases and J by 9 bases; unmatched bases: 11. CDR3: CASSLEGKLAGGPREQFF. For the CDR3, the DNA is TGTGCCAGCAGCTTAGAGGGGAAACTAGCGGGAGGGCCCCGTGAGCAGTTCTTC.

The V gene is TRBV5-1, the J gene TRBJ2-1, with 7 bases lining up with TRBD2. The CDR3 sequence is 13 residues long. The germline gives CDR1 SGHRS, CDR2 YFSETQ. V shed 2 bases and J 6 bases; nucleotides not matched to a gene: 2. The CDR3 sequence is CASSFSGANEQFF. CDR3 DNA sequence: TGCGCCAGCAGCTTCAGCGGGGCCAATGAGCAGTTCTTC.

This chain uses TRBV29-1 with TRBJ2-1, with a weak D call TRBD2 (6 bases). The CDR3 runs to 14 residues. Trimming stripped 0 bases from V and 8 bases from J, with 14 bases between. CDR1 and CDR2 from the germline V gene are SQVTM and ANQGSEA. CDR3 bases: TGCAGCGTTGAAGATCGGGGGTTACTCGATGAGCAGTTCTTC. It encodes CSVEDRGLLDEQFF.

Details on this clone: The germline gene is not matched at one end of the junction; a read error may be the cause. CDR3 coding DNA: TGTGCCACCAGCAGAGGGTCGGTACGGCGGGTTTTC. Amino acid sequence: CATSRGSVRRVF. This chain links TRBV15 with TRBJ2-7, with D tentatively TRBD2 (5 bases). The CDR3 has 12 residues. The V gene's germline CDR1 is LNHNV and CDR2 YYDKDF (reference sequence).

This chain's CDR3 is CASSRGLAGGPLFNEQFF. CDR3 DNA sequence: TGTGCCAGCAGCCGGGGACTAGCGGGAGGGCCTCTCTTCAATGAGCAGTTCTTC. This chain joins TRBV14 and TRBJ2-1; TRBD2 agrees at 16 bases. Per germline, CDR1 SGHDN and CDR2 FVKESK. Trimming cost V 4 bases and J 6 bases; bases outside gene matches: 9. CDR3 length: 18 amino acids.

V gene TRBV21-1 combines with J gene TRBJ2-5; the table's D call TRBD1 went unverified against the DNA. TRBV21-1 is assigned pseudogene status. CDR3 length: 15 amino acids. CDR3: CASSKKIRGHETQYF. As DNA, the CDR3 is TGTGCCAGCAGCAAAAAGATCAGGGGGCACGAGACCCAGTACTTC.

A word on this clone: Distinct nucleotide sequences in the sample also encode this CDR3. The chain employs TRBV19 and TRBJ2-1; unclear D gene. Trimming stripped 0 bases from V and 3 bases from J, with 3 bases between. In germline, CDR1 is LNHDA, CDR2 SQIVND (reference sequence). The length of the CDR3 is 13 residues. This CDR3 reads CASSIDSYNEQFF. In nucleotides, the CDR3 is TGTGCCAGTAGTATAGACAGCTACAATGAGCAGTTCTTC.

The chain joins TRBV4-2 to TRBJ1-2, with 7 bases fitting TRBD1. Trimming at V came to 2 bases and at J to 8 bases, leaving 8 bases not matched to a gene. The CDR3 is 14 residues long. Germline loops: CDR1 LGHNA, CDR2 YNFKEQ. DNA of the CDR3: TGTGCCAGCAGCCAATCGCAGGGGGGTGGAGGCTACACCTTC. Translated, it gives CASSQSQGGGGYTF.

The rearrangement uses TRBV28 and TRBJ2-7; TRBD1 agrees at 8 bases. The CDR3 spans 13 residues. The germline V gene encodes CDR1 MDHEN and CDR2 SYDVKM. The V and J ends lost 7 bases and 4 bases, in that order; junction bases with no gene match: 6. The CDR3 loop reads CASTDRGNYEQYF. Written as DNA, the CDR3 is TGTGCCAGCACTGACAGGGGTAATTACGAGCAGTACTTC.

The rearrangement joins TRBV18 to TRBJ2-1; 9 nucleotides align to TRBD2. Per the germline V gene, CDR1 is KGHSH and CDR2 is LQKENI. The CDR3 contains 17 residues. With 3 bases clipped from V and 5 bases from J, the junction kept 11 bases outside the gene matches. The CDR3 loop reads CASSPPSAAGGDNEQFF. DNA of the CDR3: TGTGCCAGCTCACCCCCGTCGGCAGCGGGAGGTGACAATGAGCAGTTCTTC. Complete variable domain (other parts from reference TRBV18 and TRBJ2-1): NAGVMQNPRHLVRRRGQEARLRCSPMKGHSHVYWYRQLPEEGLKFMVYLQKENIIDESGMPKERFSAEFPKEGPSILRIQQVVRGDSAAYFCASSPPSAAGGDNEQFFGPGTRLTVL.

J is TRBJ2-7 and V is TRBV19; D assignment may be TRBD1 or TRBD2 (5 bases each). The germline gives CDR1 LNHDA, CDR2 SQIVND (reference sequence). The V end lost 5 bases, the J end lost 0 bases, and 11 bases lay between the germline ends. The CDR3 totals 14 residues. The CDR3 sequence is CASSPGPSSYEQYF. DNA for the CDR3: TGTGCCAGTAGTCCGGGACCCAGCTCCTACGAGCAGTACTTC.

The gene calls are TRBV6-5 and TRBJ2-2; TRBD2 matches 10 bases. Trimming at V came to 2 bases and at J to 5 bases, leaving 2 bases not matched to a gene. Looked up from germline, CDR1 is MNHEY and CDR2 is SVGAGI. The CDR3 runs 15 residues. The CDR3 spells CASSYLAGVTGELFF. Written as DNA, the CDR3 is TGTGCCAGCAGTTACCTAGCGGGAGTGACCGGGGAGCTGTTTTTT.

The chain links TRBV5-1 to TRBJ2-1; 11 nucleotides match TRBD2. With V trimmed by 4 bases and J by 7 bases, 7 bases remained unmatched. Looked up from germline, CDR1 is SGHRS and CDR2 is YFSETQ. The length of the CDR3 is 15 residues. CDR3 DNA sequence: TGCGCCAGCAGCCCCGGGACTAGCGGTCTGAATGAGCAGTTCTTC. The encoded protein is CASSPGTSGLNEQFF.

The V gene is TRBV7-9, the J gene TRBJ2-5, with D perhaps TRBD2 (5 bases). Germline V CDR1 and CDR2: SEHNR, FQNEAQ (reference sequence). Trimming left V 1 base short and J 2 bases short, with 11 bases between. The CDR3 sequence is 15 residues long. In DNA form, the CDR3 reads TGTGCCAGCAGCTTAGTTGAGGGAAAGCAAGAGACCCAGTACTTC. Encoded protein: CASSLVEGKQETQYF.